In its sample, the clone carrying this T cell receptor beta chain was seen many times. Its antigen is as yet unknown. In TCRdb, the 5' RACE reads were re-called with MiXCR into one record per CDR3 protein. The top ten hold approximately 12% of the sample, which has roughly 500,000 distinct CDR3 sequences, about a fifth seen once. This CDR3 spans 16 amino acids. J lost 10 bases, V lost 4 bases, and 16 bases had no gene match. This specimen belongs to a study of T-cell memory formation after mild COVID-19. Study in general: Clustering of TCRs was largely donor specific. Study-level results: The authors left the SARS-CoV-2 specificity of second-wave clones peaking on day 37 unconfirmed. Mostly located in CM and EM were contracting CD4+ clones, with contracting CD8+ clones located in EMRA. Memory cells collected pre-infection included some clones that later responded, suggesting cross-reactive memory joined.

This receptor was identified in an adult woman who had mild COVID-19 (a few samples of this study predate the infection). Cell type and time point are not known. Sequencing was performed on PBMCs or a T cell subset sorted from them (not recorded which). The J gene is TRBJ2-1, the V gene TRBV12-3 or TRBV12-4, with TRBD2 matching 7 bases. The CDR3 is CASSSLRDYFVGEQFF. CDR3 DNA sequence: TGTGCCAGCAGTTCCCTCCGGGACTACTTCGTCGGGGAGCAGTTCTTC.